One and the same sample provided the 5 T cell receptor beta chains below, sequenced in a study of beta chain features in type 1 diabetes. Study-level points and caveats: Type 1 diabetes patients had TCRB CDR3s that were shorter (moderately but significantly so) in all four CD4+ subsets.

Expressed TCRB transcripts were sequenced after all isolated RNA was converted to cDNA. Here immunoSEQ multiplex PCR was the method, and the copy in TCRdb shows in-frame clones only, minus some. The table includes approximately 360,000 clones, 10% to 15% detected once. No cognate antigen is known for these TCRs. The specimen sequenced was naive CD4+ T cells from blood. These receptor sequences come from a woman aged 18-29 years with type 1 diabetes.

The genes are TRBV29-1 and TRBJ2-6, with D hard to call. V lost 2 bases and J 0 bases, leaving 8 bases between the germline ends. The CDR3 has 15 amino acids. The germline CDR1 and CDR2 sequences are SQVTM and ANQGSEA. Here the CDR3 DNA reads TGCAGCGTTGAAATCGGTAGCTCTGGGGCCAACGTCCTGACTTTC. Translation: CSVEIGSSGANVLTF. Combining the CDR3 with reference TRBV29-1 and TRBJ2-6 gives the whole variable domain SAVISQKPSRDICQRGTSLTIQCQVDSQVTMMFWYRQQPGQSLTLIATANQGSEATYESGFVIDKFPISRPNLTFSTLTVSNMSPEDSSIYLCSVEIGSSGANVLTFGAGSRLTVL.

This sequence joins TRBV27 and TRBJ2-1, with TRBD2 as a possible D gene (5 bases). Germline loops: CDR1 MNHEY, CDR2 SMNVEV (reference sequence). V was pared by 4 bases and J by 7 bases, with 14 bases between. This CDR3 region has 14 residues. The CDR3 is CASSSPGRVNEQFF. CDR3 nucleotides: TGTGCCAGCAGTTCCCCGGGAAGGGTGAATGAGCAGTTCTTC.

This clone was seen a few times. The chain joins TRBV7-2 to TRBJ1-5; D call uncertain. Germline-derived CDR1 and CDR2 are SGHTA and FQGNSA. The CDR3 sequence is 13 residues long. The V end lost 4 bases, the J end lost 5 bases, and 9 bases lay between the germline ends. The CDR3 spells CASSSRWDQPQHF. CDR3 DNA sequence: TGTGCCAGCAGCTCCAGGTGGGATCAGCCCCAGCATTTT. Full variable domain (remainder filled in from reference TRBV7-2 and TRBJ1-5): GAGVSQSPSNKVTEKGKDVELRCDPISGHTALYWYRQSLGQGLEFLIYFQGNSAPDKSGLPSDRFSAERTGGSVSTLTIQRTQQEDSAVYLCASSSRWDQPQHFGDGTRLSIL.

The J gene is TRBJ2-1, the V gene TRBV18; D is unresolved. Germline lookup yields CDR1 KGHSH and CDR2 LQKENI. The CDR3 extends over 10 amino acids. The ends were cut back, 6 bases at V and 7 bases at J, with 4 bases in the middle. DNA for the CDR3: TGTGCCAGCTCCAGAAATGAGCAGTTCTTC. It yields the protein CASSRNEQFF.

This clone was seen only a few times. This chain joins TRBV11-2 and TRBJ2-7; 7 bases are shared with TRBD2. Germline V CDR1 and CDR2: SGHAT, FQNNGV. The junction had 12 bases not matched to a gene; V was cut back by 6 bases and J by 7 bases. The CDR3 has 14 residues. In DNA, the CDR3 is TGTGCCAGCAGTGGGGGAGGGTTTCTGGGGGAGCAGTACTTC. Translating gives CASSGGGFLGEQYF.